The 29 T cell receptor beta chains below were found in one sample sequenced in a study of CD8+ T cells in alopecia areata. As the sequencing template, cDNA was produced by extracting RNA and reverse transcribing it. Repertoires were generated with immunoSEQ multiplex PCR, while TCRdb's copy carries only in-frame clones and drops some. The data hold 170,000 or so clones, with over 55% observed a single time. Specimen: CD4+ T cells sorted from blood, collected at week 0. The receptors were gathered from a human donor with alopecia areata.

The V and J genes are TRBV7-3 and TRBJ2-1; D might be TRBD2 (6 bases). This CDR3 spans 16 amino acids. V was clipped by 5 bases and J by 9 bases, with 23 bases between them. Germline loops: CDR1 SGHTA, CDR2 FQGTGA. The CDR3 bases are TGTGCCAGCAGCCCAAACGGGGGACTTTCTCTTCGTGAGCAGTTCTTC. Its translation: CASSPNGGLSLREQFF.

Only a few counts were recorded for this clone. The chain links TRBV5-6 to TRBJ1-5; D perhaps matches TRBD1 (5 bases). The ends were cut back, 5 bases at V and 2 bases at J, with 8 bases in the middle. This CDR3 comprises 13 residues. The germline V gene has CDR1 SGHDT and CDR2 YYEEEE. CDR3 loop: CASSRGGNQPQHF. DNA of the CDR3: TGTGCCAGCAGTCGGGGGGGCAATCAGCCCCAGCATTTT.

The V and J genes are TRBV29-1 and TRBJ1-2; tentative D call: TRBD1 (5 bases). The CDR3 length is 12 residues. V lost 7 bases, J lost 4 bases, and 13 bases lay in between. CDR1 SQVTM and CDR2 ANQGSEA come from the germline V gene. This CDR3 is CSGDVQSYGYTF. Written as DNA, the CDR3 is TGCAGCGGGGACGTGCAGAGCTATGGCTACACCTTC.

V is TRBV9 and J is TRBJ1-6; D possibly corresponds to TRBD1 (5 bases). The CDR3 spans 15 residues. Germline lookup yields CDR1 SGDLS and CDR2 YYNGEE. Trimming pared 4 bases from V and 7 bases from J, leaving 15 bases between. The CDR3 reads CASSILGEVNSPLHF. CDR3 sequence (DNA): TGTGCCAGCAGCATCCTGGGGGAGGTCAATTCACCCCTCCACTTT. The variable domain in full, completed from reference TRBV9 and TRBJ1-6, reads DSGVTQTPKHLITATGQRVTLRCSPRSGDLSVYWYQQSLDQGLQFLIQYYNGEERAKGNILERFSAQQFPDLHSELNLSSLELGDSALYFCASSILGEVNSPLHFGNGTRLTVT.

The V gene is TRBV7-6, the J gene TRBJ2-3; no definite D call. Between the trimmed V and J ends, which lost 3 bases and 6 bases, there was a span of 10 bases. Per the germline V gene, CDR1 is SGHVS and CDR2 is FNYEAQ. The CDR3 loop spans 13 amino acids. This chain's CDR3 is CASSFSLGDTQYF. CDR3 DNA: TGTGCCAGCAGCTTCTCACTGGGCGATACGCAGTATTTT.

The chain has TRBV23-1 and TRBJ2-1; no reliable D call. TRBV23-1 is recorded as an ORF, its role being uncertain. V was pared by 3 bases and J by 13 bases, with 7 bases between. The CDR3 has 10 amino acids. The CDR3 loop reads CASSHSGQFF. CDR3 nucleotides: TGCGCCAGCAGTCACTCCGGACAGTTCTTC.

The rearrangement links TRBV4-3 to TRBJ2-3, with 9 bases lining up with TRBD2. Germline CDR1 LGHNA, CDR2 YSLEER. V shed 4 bases, J shed 0 bases, and the junction held 2 bases outside the gene matches. This CDR3 region has 15 residues. CDR3 in amino acids: CASSRGTSSTDTQYF. CDR3 nucleotides: TGCGCCAGCAGCCGAGGGACTAGCAGCACAGATACGCAGTATTTT.

The chain combines TRBV7-8 with TRBJ2-3; no firm D call. Trimming left V 2 bases short and J 0 bases short, with 12 bases between. This CDR3 spans 16 amino acids. From germline, CDR1 is SGHVS and CDR2 FQNEAQ. In nucleotides, the CDR3 is TGTGCCAGCAGCTTAAATACCATCCAGAGCACAGATACGCAGTATTTT. Amino acids: CASSLNTIQSTDTQYF.

CDR3 in amino acids: CASSQGGPGGAFF. CDR3 nucleotides: TGTGCCAGCAGCCAAGGAGGGCCGGGAGGAGCTTTCTTT. The V call is TRBV14, the J call TRBJ1-1, with D hard to call. Per the germline V gene, CDR1 is SGHDN and CDR2 is FVKESK. The CDR3 consists of 13 residues. V was clipped by 1 base and J by 10 bases, with 13 bases between them.

This clone is a singleton in its sample. The V gene is TRBV15, the J gene TRBJ2-5; D not resolved. This CDR3 spans 17 amino acids. The ends were cut back, 8 bases at V and 1 base at J, with 23 bases in the middle. CDR1 and CDR2 (germline): LNHNV, YYDKDF (reference sequence). Written as DNA, the CDR3 is TGTGCCACCTACTTACCTACTCTCCTGCGACTCCAAGAGACCCAGTACTTC. Protein sequence: CATYLPTLLRLQETQYF. The variable domain in full, with the rest retrieved from reference TRBV15 and TRBJ2-5, is DAMVIQNPRYQVTQFGKPVTLSCSQTLNHNVMYWYQQKSSQAPKLLFHYYDKDFNNEADTPDNFQSRRPNTSFCFLDIRSPGLGDTAMYLCATYLPTLLRLQETQYFGPGTRLLVL.

CDR3: CASNWGEAGNEQFF. DNA for the CDR3: TGTGCCAGCAACTGGGGGGAAGCTGGCAATGAGCAGTTCTTC. V usage is TRBV2 and J usage is TRBJ2-1, with D possibly TRBD2 on 6 matching bases. The germline V gene encodes CDR1 SNHLY and CDR2 FYNNEI. The CDR3 sequence is 14 residues long. V lost 7 bases, J lost 6 bases, and 16 bases lay in between.

This clone is a singleton in its sample. This chain joins TRBV29-1 and TRBJ2-5, with TRBD2 as a possible D gene (6 bases). V lost 5 bases, J lost 5 bases, and 18 bases lay in between. CDR1 and CDR2 (germline): SQVTM, ANQGSEA. The CDR3 contains 14 residues. CDR3 loop: CSVKGKEGFETQYF. CDR3 DNA: TGCAGCGTTAAGGGCAAGGAGGGCTTTGAGACCCAGTACTTC.

This clone showed up just a few times. V and J are TRBV7-8 and TRBJ1-5, with 8 bases lining up with TRBD1. From germline, CDR1 is SGHVS and CDR2 FQNEAQ. The CDR3 extends over 15 amino acids. V was clipped by 7 bases and J by 0 bases; unmatched bases: 5. The CDR3 nucleotides read TGTGCCAGCACCCCCACAGGGGGTAGCAATCAGCCCCAGCATTTT. Protein product: CASTPTGGSNQPQHF.

J is TRBJ1-1 and V is TRBV6-5; D is perhaps TRBD1 (5 bases). Germline V gene data show CDR1 as MNHEY and CDR2 as SVGAGI. The CDR3 consists of 15 residues. Trimming took 7 bases from V and 5 from J, leaving 20 bases between them. In DNA, the CDR3 is TGTGCCAGCACCGCGGAGGGACCAGTGGGAACTGAAGCTTTCTTT. It codes for CASTAEGPVGTEAFF.

This chain uses TRBV19 with TRBJ1-6; D is unclear. CDR1 and CDR2 from the germline V gene are LNHDA and SQIVND (reference sequence). CDR3 length: 15 amino acids. Trimming stripped 8 bases from V and 0 bases from J, with 11 bases between. The DNA of the CDR3 is TGTGCCAGTCACCACGAAGGCTCCTATAATTCACCCCTCCACTTT. Translating gives CASHHEGSYNSPLHF.

The chain uses TRBV7-9 and TRBJ2-3, with D unresolved. The CDR3 has 12 residues. The V gene's germline CDR1 is SEHNR and CDR2 FQNEAQ (reference sequence). V gave up 5 bases and J gave up 2 bases, with 5 bases separating them. This CDR3 is CASSPNTDTQYF. CDR3 nucleotide sequence: TGTGCCAGCAGCCCCAACACAGATACGCAGTATTTT. Filled out from reference TRBV7-9 and TRBJ2-3, the complete variable domain reads DTGVSQNPRHKITKRGQNVTFRCDPISEHNRLYWYRQTLGQGPEFLTYFQNEAQLEKSRLLSDRFSAERPKGSFSTLEIQRTEQGDSAMYLCASSPNTDTQYFGPGTRLTVL.

This clone showed up just a few times. Here the CDR3 DNA reads TGTGCCAGCACCCCACTAGTAAACACCGGGGAGCTGTTTTTT. Its translation: CASTPLVNTGELFF. This chain uses TRBV7-8 with TRBJ2-2; possible D gene TRBD2, 5 bases. V was pared by 7 bases and J by 2 bases, with 11 bases between. Germline CDR1 reads SGHVS; CDR2 reads FQNEAQ. The CDR3 has 14 residues.

This chain joins TRBV9 and TRBJ1-4; D call uncertain. Germline lookup yields CDR1 SGDLS and CDR2 YYNGEE. The V and J ends lost 0 bases and 0 bases respectively, with 3 bases between them. The CDR3 is 14 amino acids. The DNA for the CDR3 is TGTGCCAGCAGCGTAGCCGCAACTAATGAAAAACTGTTTTTT. Encoded protein: CASSVAATNEKLFF.

The CDR3, as DNA: TGTGCCAGCAGCTTAGATCAGGGGTATAATTCACCCCTCCACTTT. It yields the protein CASSLDQGYNSPLHF. This rearrangement joins TRBV7-9 to TRBJ1-6, with a tentative D call TRBD1 (6 bases). V lost 1 base and J 4 bases, leaving 8 bases between the germline ends. CDR3 size: 15 residues. CDR1 and CDR2 (germline): SEHNR, FQNEAQ (reference sequence).

The rearrangement links TRBV6-6 to TRBJ1-2; the D is unclear. V lost 4 bases and J lost 8, with 14 bases in between. CDR1 MNHNY and CDR2 SVGAGI come from the germline V gene (reference sequence). The length of the CDR3 is 13 residues. The CDR3: CASSSPLKSGYTF. DNA for the CDR3: TGTGCCAGCAGTTCCCCACTTAAGAGCGGCTACACCTTC.

Concerning this clone itself: This same CDR3 is encoded by further DNA sequences in the sample. V usage is TRBV7-2 and J usage is TRBJ1-5; D call uncertain. The CDR3 runs 13 residues. V was shortened by 6 bases and J by 1 base, with 7 bases between the two germline ends. Germline loops: CDR1 SGHTA, CDR2 FQGNSA. The CDR3 reads CASSQRSNQPQHF. CDR3 nucleotides: TGTGCCAGCAGTCAGAGAAGCAATCAGCCCCAGCATTTT.

The chain carries TRBV29-1 and TRBJ1-1; unclear D gene. Trimming pared 3 bases from V and 6 bases from J, leaving 8 bases between. In germline, CDR1 is SQVTM, CDR2 ANQGSEA. The CDR3 loop spans 11 amino acids. In nucleotides, the CDR3 is TGCAGCGTTGAGGGTATGGCTGAAGCTTTCTTT. This gives the protein CSVEGMAEAFF.

The V and J genes are TRBV11-2 and TRBJ1-5, with D perhaps TRBD1 (6 bases). Looked up from germline, CDR1 is SGHAT and CDR2 is FQNNGV. With 2 bases removed from V and 7 bases from J, the gap between germline ends came to 12 bases. The CDR3 has 14 amino acids. CDR3 in amino acids: CASSLWGAGQPQHF. The CDR3 nucleotides read TGTGCCAGCAGCTTATGGGGGGCAGGACAGCCCCAGCATTTT.

This chain joins TRBV30 and TRBJ2-3; 7 nucleotides agree with TRBD2. V lost 3 bases and J lost 3; bases outside the gene matches: 12. This CDR3 is built from 16 residues. Looked up from germline, CDR1 is GTSNPN and CDR2 is SVGIG (reference sequence). The CDR3 protein is CAWSFGTTRGTDTQYF. CDR3 sequence (DNA): TGTGCCTGGAGCTTTGGGACTACCCGGGGAACAGATACGCAGTATTTT.

The chain uses TRBV29-1 and TRBJ1-2, with 7 bases aligning to TRBD1. The CDR3 sequence is 14 residues long. V shed 7 bases, J shed 5 bases, and the junction held 13 bases outside the gene matches. Germline V CDR1 and CDR2: SQVTM, ANQGSEA. The CDR3 here is CSAFLPGQRYGYTF. CDR3 nucleotide sequence: TGCAGCGCATTTCTACCGGGACAGAGATATGGCTACACCTTC.

As DNA, the CDR3 is TGTGCCAGCAGTGTCATGCCTGGCACTGAAGCTTTCTTT. Its translation is CASSVMPGTEAFF. The chain carries TRBV2 and TRBJ1-1; D call uncertain. Germline lookup yields CDR1 SNHLY and CDR2 FYNNEI. This CDR3 spans 13 amino acids. The V and J ends lost 4 bases and 4 bases respectively, with 10 bases between them.

This sequence joins TRBV29-1 and TRBJ2-7; 9 nucleotides align to TRBD2. The germline V gene has CDR1 SQVTM and CDR2 ANQGSEA. V shed 2 bases and J 3 bases; nucleotides not matched to a gene: 2. This CDR3 is 13 amino acids long. CDR3 loop: CSVELAGLYEQYF. CDR3 bases: TGCAGCGTTGAACTAGCGGGACTCTACGAGCAGTACTTC.

The chain joins TRBV6-5 to TRBJ1-5, with TRBD1 matching 11 bases. The trim removed 4 bases at V and 5 bases at J, leaving 4 bases unmatched. CDR3 length equals 15 residues. Germline V CDR1 and CDR2: MNHEY, SVGAGI. CDR3 nucleotides: TGTGCCAGCAGTTCCTGGGGACAGGGGGATCAGCCCCAGCATTTT. Protein sequence: CASSSWGQGDQPQHF.

There are a few counts of this clone. The chain joins TRBV7-9 to TRBJ2-3; TRBD2 is a possible D gene (5 bases). This CDR3 is 14 amino acids long. V dropped 6 bases and J dropped 4 bases, with 14 bases sitting between them. Per the germline V gene, CDR1 is SEHNR and CDR2 is FQNEAQ (reference sequence). The CDR3: CASRPGMFPDTQYF. The DNA for the CDR3 is TGTGCCAGCAGGCCGGGAATGTTCCCAGATACGCAGTATTTT.